This T cell receptor (beta chain) emerged from a study of blood T cell repertoires in COVID-19. Study-level information: Both acute and convalescent COVID-19 samples were obtained from the United States, Italy and Spain. PBMCs, B-cell-depleted T cells, or T cells provided the cDNA or gDNA that made up the material.

The CDR3 runs to 11 residues. Per the study methods: The authors estimated nucleated cell counts from reference gene primer amplification. Profiling relied on immunoSEQ multiplex PCR, and the TCRdb table lists in-frame clones only, not all of them. D and trimming come from the DNA, and the V and J calls and clone size come from that table. The sample has just over 650,000 clones; approximately 90% are singletons. This receptor was obtained from a woman younger than 35 with acute or convalescent COVID-19. Sequenced: peripheral blood. The chain has TRBV12-3 or TRBV12-4 and TRBJ1-2; unclear D gene. CDR3: CATGIAYGYTF. DNA for the CDR3: TGTGCTACGGGAATCGCCTATGGCTACACCTTC.